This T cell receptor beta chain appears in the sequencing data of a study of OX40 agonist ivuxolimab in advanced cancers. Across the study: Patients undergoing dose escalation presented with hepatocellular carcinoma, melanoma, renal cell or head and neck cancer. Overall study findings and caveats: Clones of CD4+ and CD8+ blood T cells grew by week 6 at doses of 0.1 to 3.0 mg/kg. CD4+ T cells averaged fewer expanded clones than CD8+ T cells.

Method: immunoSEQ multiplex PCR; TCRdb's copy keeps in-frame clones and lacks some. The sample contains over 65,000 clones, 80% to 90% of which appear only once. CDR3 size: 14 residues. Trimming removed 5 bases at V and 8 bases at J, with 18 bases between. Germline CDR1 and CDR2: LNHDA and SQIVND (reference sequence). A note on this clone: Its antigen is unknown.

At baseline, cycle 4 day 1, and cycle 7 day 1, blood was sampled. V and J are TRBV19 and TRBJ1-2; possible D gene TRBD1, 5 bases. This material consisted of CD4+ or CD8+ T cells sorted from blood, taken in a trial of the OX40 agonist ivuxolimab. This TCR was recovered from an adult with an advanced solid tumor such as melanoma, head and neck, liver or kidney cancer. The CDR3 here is CASSPGRDVGGYTF. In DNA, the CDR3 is TGTGCCAGTAGTCCGGGGCGGGACGTAGGGGGCTACACCTTC.